This T cell receptor beta chain is drawn from a study of blood T cells in healthy people across ages. Study-level findings and limits: Conclusively comparing naive with antigen-experienced cells was impossible with unsorted PBMCs.

Alongside a J-beta primer mix, a sample-barcoded 5' primer served in a second PCR lasting about 7 to 12 cycles. TCRdb reprocessed the 5' RACE reads via MiXCR and lists one record per CDR3 protein. The sample carries 650,000 to 1,000,000 distinct CDR3 sequences, 35% to 40% recorded once. As regards this clonotype: The antigen remains unidentified. Just one base apart from a much larger clone, this may be a read error.

This CDR3 has 14 residues. The trim removed 1 base at V and 12 bases at J, leaving 8 bases unmatched. CDR1 SGHTA and CDR2 FQGNSA come from the germline V gene. The sequencing input was blood. The V and J genes are TRBV7-2 and TRBJ2-1; 8 nucleotides align to TRBD1. This sequence was found in a man aged 18 to 35 in good health. CDR3 sequence (DNA): TGTGCCAGCAGCTTAGACCAGGGGGCATTGGGGCAGTTCTTC. This encodes CASSLDQGALGQFF.